This T cell receptor beta chain was recovered during a study of OX40 agonist ivuxolimab in advanced cancers. Sequenced by immunoSEQ multiplex PCR; TCRdb stores in-frame clones only, minus some. This sample has 85,000 to 130,000 clones; less than 95% occur once, and the top ten carry approximately 0.52%. The CDR3 has 15 amino acids. Germline CDR1 PRHDT, CDR2 FYEKMQ (reference sequence). The V segment lost 7 bases and the J segment 1 base; nucleotides outside the gene matches: 5. The V call is TRBV13, the J call TRBJ2-1; TRBD2 matches 9 bases. The TCR was taken from an adult with an advanced solid tumor such as melanoma, head and neck, liver or kidney cancer. The input for sequencing was CD4+ or CD8+ T cells sorted from blood, taken in a trial of the OX40 agonist ivuxolimab. The CDR3 sequence: CASKRRGGSYNEQFF. CDR3 DNA sequence: TGTGCCAGCAAAAGGCGGGGGGGTTCCTACAATGAGCAGTTCTTC.